The 27 T cell receptor beta chains reported below all come from one sample, sequenced in a study of blood T cell repertoires in COVID-19. Libraries were prepared by immunoSEQ multiplex PCR; TCRdb keeps only in-frame clonotypes and omits some of them. Among 90,000 to 150,000 clones, more than 75% were seen once, and the ten largest hold 3.9%. Sequenced input: peripheral blood. These TCRs come from a man aged 55 to 70 with acute or convalescent COVID-19.

The chain uses TRBV5-1 and TRBJ2-2, with a possible D match to TRBD2 (6 bases). Germline V lookup: CDR1 SGHRS, CDR2 YFSETQ. Trimming removed 3 bases at V and 4 bases at J, with 10 bases between. CDR3 length: 14 amino acids. The CDR3 here is CASSSGLLTGELFF. The CDR3 nucleotides are TGCGCCAGCAGCTCGGGACTTCTCACCGGGGAGCTGTTTTTT.

The rearrangement uses TRBV7-2 and TRBJ2-7; D is perhaps TRBD1 (6 bases). Germline CDR1 SGHTA, CDR2 FQGNSA. V lost 3 bases to trimming and J lost 0 bases, with 12 bases between them. CDR3 size: 15 residues. CDR3 sequence reads: CASSLGDRPSYEQYF. As DNA, the CDR3 is TGTGCCAGCAGCTTGGGAGACAGGCCCTCCTACGAGCAGTACTTC.

The rearrangement uses TRBV4-3 and TRBJ1-4; the D gene is possibly TRBD1 (5 bases). This CDR3 has 13 residues. V gave up 2 bases and J gave up 7 bases, with 8 bases separating them. The germline V gene has CDR1 LGHNA and CDR2 YSLEER. DNA for the CDR3: TGCGCCAGCAGCCAACGGGGGGGTGAAAAACTGTTTTTT. Amino acid sequence: CASSQRGGEKLFF.

This clone was seen only a few times. J is TRBJ2-1 and V is TRBV7-2, with 9 bases aligning to TRBD2. The CDR3 is made up of 15 amino acids. With V trimmed by 5 bases and J by 1 base, 3 bases remained unmatched. The germline V gene encodes CDR1 SGHTA and CDR2 FQGNSA. CDR3 bases: TGTGCCAGCAGCCCTACTAGCGGGTCCTACAATGAGCAGTTCTTC. This sequence encodes CASSPTSGSYNEQFF.

This clone was recorded a few times. The CDR3 nucleotides are TGTGCCAGCAGCTACAGGGGGTCATACAATGAGCAGTTCTTC. Translated, it gives CASSYRGSYNEQFF. The chain employs TRBV11-1 and TRBJ2-1; 8 bases are a match to TRBD1. V lost 4 bases, J lost 4 bases, and 3 bases stayed unmatched. The CDR3 has 14 residues. Germline loops: CDR1 SGHAT, CDR2 FQDESV (reference sequence).

The chain has TRBV28 and TRBJ1-5, with TRBD1 as a possible D gene (5 bases). This CDR3 comprises 16 residues. V was trimmed by 4 bases and J by 0 bases, leaving 13 bases between them. CDR1 is MDHEN, CDR2 SYDVKM, per germline. CDR3 region: CASSYPDTYSNQPQHF. The DNA for the CDR3 is TGTGCCAGCAGTTACCCGGACACGTATAGCAATCAGCCCCAGCATTTT.

J is TRBJ1-2 and V is TRBV4-3; D is perhaps TRBD1 (5 bases). Trimming took off 4 bases at V and 6 bases at J, with 18 bases between the two ends. The CDR3 covers 15 residues. The germline gives CDR1 LGHNA, CDR2 YSLEER. The DNA of the CDR3 is TGCGCCAGCAGCCGGGGGGTAGGACCTCAGGATGGCTACACCTTC. It translates to CASSRGVGPQDGYTF.

The chain joins TRBV10-3 to TRBJ1-1; D unresolved. Germline lookup yields CDR1 ENHRY and CDR2 SYGVKD. The CDR3 runs 13 residues. V lost 6 bases and J lost 3, with 11 bases in between. DNA for the CDR3: TGTGCCATCAGGCCCGAACCAGACACTGAAGCTTTCTTT. Its translation is CAIRPEPDTEAFF.

V is TRBV9 and J is TRBJ2-1; TRBD1 matches at 12 bases. Germline assignment: CDR1 SGDLS and CDR2 YYNGEE. V gave up 5 bases and J gave up 7 bases; unmatched junction bases: 4. The CDR3 runs to 14 residues. CDR3 loop: CASSPGQGANEQFF. CDR3 in DNA: TGTGCCAGCAGTCCGGGACAGGGGGCTAATGAGCAGTTCTTC.

V usage is TRBV4-3 and J usage is TRBJ1-4; the match to TRBD1 covers 7 bases. Germline loops: CDR1 LGHNA, CDR2 YSLEER. The length of the CDR3 is 16 residues. Trimming cost V 0 bases and J 7 bases; bases outside gene matches: 8. CDR3 residues: CASSQDGRRGSEKLFF. Here the CDR3 DNA reads TGCGCCAGCAGCCAAGATGGGCGCAGGGGGAGTGAAAAACTGTTTTTT.

The chain has TRBV14 and TRBJ2-5; 9 bases line up with TRBD2. This CDR3 comprises 14 residues. Germline CDR1 SGHDN, CDR2 FVKESK. The V gene end was trimmed by 4 bases and the J gene end by 5 bases; junction bases not matched to a gene: 5. The CDR3 protein is CASSPAGGGETQYF. The CDR3 DNA reads TGTGCCAGCAGCCCAGCGGGAGGTGGGGAGACCCAGTACTTC.

The chain employs TRBV5-1 and TRBJ2-3, with TRBD1 matching 7 bases. This CDR3 is built from 13 residues. Germline loops: CDR1 SGHRS, CDR2 YFSETQ. J gave up 5 bases and V 2 bases, and 2 bases lay outside the gene matches. In DNA form, the CDR3 reads TGCGCCAGCAGCTTAAGGGGGCAAGATACGCAGTATTTT. Translated, it gives CASSLRGQDTQYF.

The genes are TRBV3-1 (or the pseudogene TRBV3-2) and TRBJ2-7, with a tentative D call TRBD2 (5 bases). V lost 1 base and J 3 bases, leaving 10 bases between the germline ends. The germline V gene encodes CDR1 LGHDT and CDR2 YNNKEL (reference sequence). This CDR3 has 14 residues. The CDR3, as DNA: TGTGCCAGCAGCCAAGGGCCCGGGAACTACGAGCAGTACTTC. It translates to CASSQGPGNYEQYF.

The CDR3 sequence: CAIRPEARNEQYF. The CDR3 region has the DNA TGTGCCATCAGACCGGAGGCTCGAAACGAGCAGTACTTC. The chain couples TRBV10-3 to TRBJ2-7; D is possibly TRBD2 (5 bases). Germline V gives CDR1 ENHRY, CDR2 SYGVKD. Trimming left V 6 bases short and J 5 bases short, with 14 bases between. The CDR3 runs to 13 residues.

This clone was observed a single time. CDR3 sequence: CATSDFPGEGALHEQFF. CDR3 nucleotide sequence: TGTGCCACCAGTGATTTTCCAGGGGAGGGAGCTCTACATGAGCAGTTCTTC. The V and J genes are TRBV24-1 and TRBJ2-1, with TRBD2 as a possible D gene (7 bases). V was cut by 1 base and J by 8 bases, with 20 bases left in between. Germline V gene lookup returns CDR1 KGHDR and CDR2 SFDVKD. The CDR3 loop spans 17 amino acids.

The chain has TRBV4-1 and TRBJ2-5, with D tentatively TRBD1 (6 bases). The V end was cut by 3 bases, the J end by 2 bases, with 13 bases between. There are 15 residues in the CDR3. Per germline, CDR1 MGHRA and CDR2 YSYEKL. The CDR3 loop reads CASSHEGTGQETQYF. CDR3 coding DNA: TGCGCCAGCAGCCACGAGGGAACAGGGCAAGAGACCCAGTACTTC.

The rearrangement joins TRBV5-6 to TRBJ1-2; D is perhaps TRBD1 (6 bases). CDR1 and CDR2 (germline): SGHDT, YYEEEE. The CDR3 runs to 18 residues. V was clipped by 2 bases and J by 0 bases, with 20 bases between them. The CDR3 DNA reads as TGTGCCAGCAGCTTTATCACAGGGAGGGGAGCGTCTAACTATGGCTACACCTTC. This encodes CASSFITGRGASNYGYTF.

This clone was seen just once. The chain joins TRBV5-1 to TRBJ1-2; 7 bases are shared with TRBD1. This CDR3 is built from 16 residues. Germline CDR1 and CDR2: SGHRS and YFSETQ. Trimming at V came to 4 bases and at J to 4 bases, leaving 13 bases not matched to a gene. The CDR3 is CASSTFDRGQAYGYTF. The CDR3 DNA is TGCGCCAGCAGCACCTTCGATAGGGGGCAGGCCTATGGCTACACCTTC.

The chain uses TRBV7-2 and TRBJ2-7; D might be TRBD2 (6 bases). CDR1 and CDR2 from the germline V gene are SGHTA and FQGNSA. V was pared by 1 base and J by 6 bases, with 13 bases between. The CDR3 runs 14 residues. CDR3 protein: CASSLGVTRGEQYF. DNA for the CDR3: TGTGCCAGCAGCTTAGGGGTGACTAGAGGCGAGCAGTACTTC. Supplemented by reference TRBV7-2 and TRBJ2-7, the full variable domain reads GAGVSQSPSNKVTEKGKDVELRCDPISGHTALYWYRQSLGQGLEFLIYFQGNSAPDKSGLPSDRFSAERTGGSVSTLTIQRTQQEDSAVYLCASSLGVTRGEQYFGPGTRLTVT.

V gene TRBV4-2 combines with J gene TRBJ2-1; tentatively, D is TRBD2 (6 bases). The CDR3 covers 16 residues. Germline V gene data show CDR1 as LGHNA and CDR2 as YNFKEQ. V lost 0 bases and J 5 bases, leaving 14 bases between the germline ends. The CDR3 sequence: CASSQDLGEVHNEQFF. The CDR3 DNA sequence: TGTGCCAGCAGCCAAGATCTGGGGGAGGTACACAATGAGCAGTTCTTC.

This rearrangement joins TRBV5-1 to TRBJ1-1; unclear D gene. Trimming took 1 base from V and 0 from J, leaving 7 bases between them. Germline V gene sequence: CDR1 SGHRS, CDR2 YFSETQ. The CDR3 consists of 14 residues. The CDR3 loop is CASSLPAMNTEAFF. The DNA of the CDR3 is TGCGCCAGCAGCTTGCCCGCGATGAACACTGAAGCTTTCTTT.

The genes are TRBV19 and TRBJ2-3; TRBD2 agrees at 15 bases. V dropped 3 bases and J dropped 7; count of bases not matched to a gene: 14. Looked up from germline, CDR1 is LNHDA and CDR2 is SQIVND (reference sequence). The CDR3 is made up of 19 amino acids. In DNA, the CDR3 is TGTGCCAGTAGTATTGACAGGGAAGGGACTAGCGGGAGGAAGAATACGCAGTATTTT. It codes for CASSIDREGTSGRKNTQYF.

In regard to this clone: The same CDR3 is also encoded by other DNA sequences in this sample. The genes are TRBV5-1 and TRBJ1-2; D remains ambiguous. In germline, CDR1 is SGHRS, CDR2 YFSETQ. Deletions cut 4 bases from V and 0 bases from J, with 10 bases between. The CDR3 spans 14 residues. The CDR3 here is CASSPSGSNYGYTF. The CDR3 DNA follows: TGCGCCAGCAGCCCGTCGGGGTCTAACTATGGCTACACCTTC.

The gene calls are TRBV28 and TRBJ2-5, with D uncertain. This CDR3 contains 12 residues. The germline V and J ends were trimmed by 3 bases and 5 bases, with 7 bases remaining between them. CDR1 MDHEN and CDR2 SYDVKM come from the germline V gene. The CDR3 DNA reads as TGTGCCAGCAGTTTGAAGCCGGAGACCCAGTACTTC. The encoded protein is CASSLKPETQYF.

The chain combines TRBV7-4 with TRBJ2-7; a weak D match, TRBD2 (6 bases). CDR1 and CDR2 (germline): SGHVT, SQSDAQ. The CDR3 runs to 15 residues. V lost 5 bases to trimming and J lost 0 bases, with 14 bases between them. Here the CDR3 reads CASSHFPSASYEQYF. CDR3 sequence (DNA): TGTGCCAGCAGCCACTTTCCTAGCGCCTCCTACGAGCAGTACTTC.

This rearrangement joins TRBV5-1 to TRBJ2-1; 11 bases align to TRBD2. From germline, CDR1 is SGHRS and CDR2 YFSETQ. Trimming at V came to 1 base and at J to 0 bases, leaving 15 bases not matched to a gene. The CDR3 runs to 21 residues. This CDR3 is CASSLRATGASGRSSYNEQFF. The CDR3 DNA is TGCGCCAGCAGCTTGAGGGCCACCGGGGCTAGCGGGAGGAGCTCCTACAATGAGCAGTTCTTC. The whole variable domain, remainder taken from reference TRBV5-1 and TRBJ2-1, is KAGVTQTPRYLIKTRGQQVTLSCSPISGHRSVSWYQQTPGQGLQFLFEYFSETQRNKGNFPGRFSGRQFSNSRSEMNVSTLELGDSALYLCASSLRATGASGRSSYNEQFFGPGTRLTVL.

This clone has only one observation. This chain uses TRBV28 with TRBJ1-5; D uncertain. Between the trimmed V and J ends, which lost 3 bases and 5 bases, there was a span of 5 bases. Germline-derived CDR1 and CDR2 are MDHEN and SYDVKM. This CDR3 has 12 amino acids. The CDR3, as DNA: TGTGCCAGCAGTTTTCCTGATCAGCCCCAGCATTTT. Protein sequence: CASSFPDQPQHF. The full variable domain, completed using reference TRBV28 and TRBJ1-5, is DVKVTQSSRYLVKRTGEKVFLECVQDMDHENMFWYRQDPGLGLRLIYFSYDVKMKEKGDIPEGYSVSREKKERFSLILESASTNQTSMYLCASSFPDQPQHFGDGTRLSIL.